One sample yielded the 14 T cell receptor beta chains listed below, sequenced in a study of shared clonotypes between healthy human individuals. Generated by immunoSEQ multiplex PCR, the TCRdb table keeps only in-frame clones and is missing some. The sample shows around 440,000 clones, approximately 71% of them seen only once. The sequencing sample was made of PBMCs. The receptors stem from a woman in her thirties or forties in good health. Some clones in this sample may be carry-over from other donors' samples.

The gene calls are TRBV9 and TRBJ2-1; no reliable D call. Germline CDR1 SGDLS, CDR2 YYNGEE. Trimming removed 0 bases from V and 9 bases from J, with 13 bases in between. This CDR3 is built from 14 residues. The CDR3 DNA reads TGTGCCAGCAGCGTAGCGACCATCCTTAGTGAGCAGTTCTTC. Amino acids: CASSVATILSEQFF.

The genes are TRBV7-2 and TRBJ2-3; 13 bases match TRBD2. This CDR3 is 17 amino acids long. Germline V gene lookup returns CDR1 SGHTA and CDR2 FQGNSA. Trimming removed 5 bases from V and 3 bases from J; junction bases left unmatched: 8. The CDR3 is CASSARTSGSLTDTQYF. CDR3 coding DNA: TGTGCCAGCAGCGCCAGGACTAGCGGGAGTTTAACAGATACGCAGTATTTT.

This clone was counted only a few times. A far larger clone is just one base off, so this is likely a read error. CDR3: CAWSKGQGWATQETQYF. CDR3 DNA sequence: TGTGCCTGGAGTAAGGGACAGGGTTGGGCAACTCAAGAGACCCAGTACTTC. The rearrangement joins TRBV30 to TRBJ2-5; 9 bases map to TRBD1. V shed 2 bases and J 2 bases; nucleotides not matched to a gene: 12. Germline V CDR1 and CDR2: GTSNPN, SVGIG (reference sequence). The length of the CDR3 is 17 residues. The variable domain in full, with the rest retrieved from reference TRBV30 and TRBJ2-5, is SQTIHQWPATLVQPVGSPLSLECTVEGTSNPNLYWYRQAAGRGLQLLFYSVGIGQISSEVPQNLSASRPQDRQFILSSKKLLLSDSGFYLCAWSKGQGWATQETQYFGPGTRLLVL.

To note about this clone: The junction shows a germline mismatch at one end, possibly a read error. The chain links TRBV6-5 to TRBJ1-2; a possible D gene is TRBD1 (5 bases). Germline V gene lookup returns CDR1 MNHEY and CDR2 SVGAGI. The CDR3 spans 16 residues. This chain's CDR3 is CSSSYSMGREGYGYTF. CDR3 bases: TGTTCCAGCAGTTACTCGATGGGACGGGAAGGGTATGGCTACACCTTC.

In this sample, this clone turned up once. The chain recombines TRBV7-3 with TRBJ2-1; D uncertain. Trimming stripped 1 base from V and 7 bases from J, with 11 bases between. This CDR3 is 14 amino acids long. CDR1 and CDR2 (germline): SGHTA, FQGTGA. The CDR3 sequence is CASSLNPTTNEQFF. DNA of the CDR3: TGTGCCAGCAGCTTAAACCCTACTACGAATGAGCAGTTCTTC.

This rearrangement joins TRBV28 to TRBJ2-2; TRBD1 matches at 7 bases. There are 11 residues in the CDR3. Germline CDR1 and CDR2: MDHEN and SYDVKM. This CDR3 is CALKGGRELFF. As DNA, the CDR3 is TGTGCTCTCAAAGGGGGCAGGGAGCTGTTTTTT. Variable domain in full (rest from reference TRBV28 and TRBJ2-2): DVKVTQSSRYLVKRTGEKVFLECVQDMDHENMFWYRQDPGLGLRLIYFSYDVKMKEKGDIPEGYSVSREKKERFSLILESASTNQTSMYLCALKGGRELFFGEGSRLTVL.

The genes are TRBV18 and TRBJ2-3; 9 bases are shared with TRBD2. Germline loops: CDR1 KGHSH, CDR2 LQKENI. The ends lost 1 base at V and 3 bases at J; junction bases unmatched: 5. This CDR3 is 16 amino acids long. CDR3 sequence: CASSPLAGVGTDTQYF. Here the CDR3 DNA reads TGTGCCAGCTCACCACTAGCGGGAGTTGGGACAGATACGCAGTATTTT. Filled out from reference TRBV18 and TRBJ2-3, the complete variable domain reads NAGVMQNPRHLVRRRGQEARLRCSPMKGHSHVYWYRQLPEEGLKFMVYLQKENIIDESGMPKERFSAEFPKEGPSILRIQQVVRGDSAAYFCASSPLAGVGTDTQYFGPGTRLTVL.

Concerning this clone itself: A single base is all that separates this from a far larger clone, so a read error is likely. The chain uses TRBV30 and TRBJ1-1, with 7 bases identical to TRBD1. With V trimmed by 2 bases and J by 10 bases, 19 bases remained unmatched. Germline CDR1 GTSNPN, CDR2 SVGIG (reference sequence). The length of the CDR3 is 16 residues. The CDR3 sequence: CAWSHGLGQLKRGAFF. The CDR3 nucleotides read TGTGCCTGGAGTCACGGCCTGGGACAGCTGAAGCGGGGAGCTTTCTTT.

This rearrangement joins TRBV28 to TRBJ2-7, with D tentatively TRBD1 (6 bases). V lost 8 bases and J 6 bases, leaving 20 bases between the germline ends. Germline lookup yields CDR1 MDHEN and CDR2 SYDVKM. The CDR3 covers 14 residues. The CDR3: CASLPRVGGSEQYF. CDR3 in DNA: TGTGCCAGCCTCCCCAGGGTTGGGGGCTCCGAGCAGTACTTC.

This chain uses TRBV10-3 with TRBJ2-7, with a tentative D call TRBD2 (6 bases). This CDR3 has 12 amino acids. The V and J ends lost 1 base and 12 bases respectively, with 13 bases between them. Germline V gene sequence: CDR1 ENHRY, CDR2 SYGVKD. The CDR3 coding sequence is TGTGCCATCAGTGAGTACGGGGGTCGAACGTACTTC. Amino acids: CAISEYGGRTYF.

The genes are TRBV28 and TRBJ2-5; D is unclear. Germline values: CDR1 MDHEN, CDR2 SYDVKM. There are 14 residues in the CDR3. V lost 4 bases, J lost 1 base, and 10 bases lay in between. The CDR3 loop reads CASSSNAIQETQYF. DNA for the CDR3: TGTGCCAGCAGTTCGAACGCAATCCAAGAGACCCAGTACTTC.

A remark on this clone: This is likely an artifact of a read error, given a far larger clone one base away. The missing conserved phenylalanine or tryptophan at the end of this CDR3 makes a read error likely. This chain joins TRBV18 and TRBJ2-7; TRBD2 matches at 9 bases. Trimming removed 3 bases from V and 2 bases from J; junction bases left unmatched: 2. The CDR3 is 14 residues long. Germline values: CDR1 KGHSH, CDR2 LQKENI. The CDR3 coding sequence is TGTGCCAGCTCACCTATAGCGGGAGCCTACGAGCAGTACTCC. This codes for CASSPIAGAYEQYS.

This chain joins TRBV6-1 and TRBJ2-3, with 12 bases fitting TRBD2. The CDR3 has 15 amino acids. V was pared by 7 bases and J by 0 bases, with 2 bases of the junction left unmatched. Germline V gives CDR1 MNHNS, CDR2 SASEGT. CDR3: CASTLAGGSTDTQYF. The CDR3, as DNA: TGTGCCAGCACTCTAGCGGGAGGGAGCACAGATACGCAGTATTTT.

Of note for this clone: This sequence is one base from a far larger clone and is likely a read error. The V call is TRBV30, the J call TRBJ1-4; possible D gene TRBD1, 5 bases. V lost 4 bases, J lost 7 bases, and 16 bases lay in between. Germline V lookup: CDR1 GTSNPN, CDR2 SVGIG (reference sequence). The CDR3 sequence is 14 residues long. The CDR3 DNA follows: TGTGCCTGGACCCGAGGGGTGTCTAGTGAAAAACTGTTTTTT. This gives the protein CAWTRGVSSEKLFF.